The sequence of this TCR beta chain was determined in a study of regulatory T cells in long-lasting Graves disease. CDR3-region Arm-PCR and iRepertoire HTBI primers produced the TCR beta libraries. A single record per CDR3 protein comes from TCRdb applying MiXCR to the multiplex PCR reads. Of 650,000 to 850,000 distinct CDR3 sequences listed, around 30% are singletons. Time point in this sample: persistent/refractory GD, antithyroid drugs over 5 years with positive TRAb. RNA extracted from PBMCs served as the sequencing template. CDR3 length equals 15 residues. The ends lost 3 bases at V and 3 bases at J; junction bases unmatched: 8. Germline lookup yields CDR1 SGHDT and CDR2 YYEEEE.

This sequence joins TRBV5-6 and TRBJ1-2; TRBD1 agrees at 7 bases. The receptor's source is a female donor with Graves disease. The sequences come from peripheral blood mononuclear cells (PBMCs), collected when the disease was refractory, from a patient treated with antithyroid drugs. The CDR3 is CASSSLQGSHYGYTF. Here the CDR3 DNA reads TGTGCCAGCAGCTCTTTACAGGGGTCTCACTATGGCTACACCTTC.